The entry below describes one T cell receptor beta chain. Produced via immunoSEQ multiplex PCR; TCRdb's table is partial and in-frame only. The sample has hundreds of thousands of clones, 65% to 90% seen once. Germline lookup yields CDR1 ENHRY and CDR2 SYGVKD. V lost 4 bases and J lost 6, with 15 bases in between. This CDR3 has 14 residues. These data belong to a study of blood T cell repertoires in COVID-19. This chain uses TRBV10-3 with TRBJ1-2; maybe TRBD1 (6 bases). This TCR was recovered from a woman aged 45 to 65 with acute or convalescent COVID-19. The specimen was peripheral blood. The CDR3 protein is CAISAGGALDGYTF. The CDR3 DNA reads TGTGCCATCAGTGCCGGGGGGGCCCTGGATGGCTACACCTTC.